This T cell receptor beta chain is from a study of identical twins. The germline V gene has CDR1 SQVTM and CDR2 ANQGSEA. The CDR3 contains 13 residues. In regard to this clonotype: Its specificity is unknown. At one end, the junction sequence differs from germline, possibly due to a read error.

TCRdb itself ran the 5' RACE reads through MiXCR, one entry per CDR3 protein. The table lists 1.5 million to 2 million distinct CDR3 sequences, roughly a third of them singletons, with about 0.3% in the top ten. Broader study findings: There was more out-of-frame TCR alpha sharing in monozygotic twins than models estimated. Among beta out-of-frame sequences, excess sharing between twins appeared weaker.

The chain links TRBV29-1 to TRBJ2-3; 10 bases are shared with TRBD2. This TCR was recovered from a newborn girl in good health. Sequenced material: cord blood. CDR3 bases: TGCAGCGAAGCTAGCGGGAGAACAGATGCGCAGTATTTT. Its protein is CSEASGRTDAQYF.